The rows below give T cell receptor beta chains drawn from one sample of a study of shared clonotypes between healthy human individuals. TCRdb's copy holds only in-frame clones and misses some; the assay was immunoSEQ multiplex PCR. Of approximately 2.4 million clones listed, nearly 97% are singletons. Source material: naive CD4+ T cells sorted from blood. The receptors were sampled from a man between 18 and 29 years old in good health. The CDR3 runs from the conserved cysteine through the conserved F or W. A D gene is named only where the DNA matches it firmly. Clone size is shown for a subset of rows, as once, few, many or a class of expanded clone.

TRBV2	-	TRBJ1-1	-	TGTGCCAGCAGTGAACAGGTCCCGACTGAAGCTTTCTTT	CASSEQVPTEAFF
TRBV6-1	-	TRBJ2-5	-	TGTGCCAGCAGTCTGAATCCTAGTTGGGAGACCCAGTACTTC	CASSLNPSWETQYF
TRBV5-4	-	TRBJ2-2	-	TGTGCCAGCAGCTCGCTACTAGCGAACACCGGGGAGCTGTTTTTT	CASSSLLANTGELFF
TRBV7-9	-	TRBJ2-1	TRBD2	TGTGCCAGCAGCTTAGTTGGCGGGACTAGCGTACACAATGAGCAGTTCTTC	CASSLVGGTSVHNEQFF
TRBV10-3	-	TRBJ2-7	TRBD1	TGTGCCATCAGAAACCCGGGACAGGGGATATACGAGCAGTACTTC	CAIRNPGQGIYEQYF
TRBV29-1	-	TRBJ2-5	-	TGCAGCGGGAAGGGGGGTCTGGAGACCCAGTACTTC	CSGKGGLETQYF
TRBV10-3	-	TRBJ2-1	TRBD2	TGTGCCACCGAACTAGCGGGGAACAATGAGCAGTTCTTC	CATELAGNNEQFF
TRBV19	-	TRBJ2-2	-	TGTGCCAGTAGGACACGACGGGACACCGGGGAGCTGTTTTTT	CASRTRRDTGELFF
TRBV5-6	-	TRBJ2-7	TRBD1	TGTGCCAGCAGCCAGGGACAGTTCTCCTACGAGCAGTACTTC	CASSQGQFSYEQYF
TRBV2	once	TRBJ2-5	-	TGTGCCAGCAGTGATATTTGGGGTGCCCAAGAGACCCAGTACTTC	CASSDIWGAQETQYF
TRBV4-3	-	TRBJ1-5	-	TGCGCCAGCAGCCAAGAACTCGGGGGGCGAAGCAATCAGCCCCAGCATTTT	CASSQELGGRSNQPQHF
TRBV5-1	-	TRBJ1-5	TRBD1	TGCGCCAGCAGCTTTGGGGACAGTAATCAGCCCCAGCATTTT	CASSFGDSNQPQHF
TRBV5-6	-	TRBJ1-1	-	TGTGCCAGCAGCTTGTATACCGTGAACACTGAAGCTTTCTTT	CASSLYTVNTEAFF
TRBV7-2	-	TRBJ2-1	-	TGTGCCAGCAGCTCTCCAACCTACAATGAGCAGTTCTTC	CASSSPTYNEQFF
TRBV5-1	-	TRBJ1-5	-	TGCGCCAGCAGCCCCGAGGGAGCCAATCAGCCCCAGCATTTT	CASSPEGANQPQHF
TRBV7-8	-	TRBJ1-5	-	TGTGCCAGCAGCTTAGGTCGGGAGGGAAGAGAAAGCAATCAGCCCCAGCATTTT	CASSLGREGRESNQPQHF
TRBV4-1	-	TRBJ2-1	-	TGCGCCAGCAGCCCACCCGGTCGACAGGACGCCTACAATGAGCAGTTCTTC	CASSPPGRQDAYNEQFF